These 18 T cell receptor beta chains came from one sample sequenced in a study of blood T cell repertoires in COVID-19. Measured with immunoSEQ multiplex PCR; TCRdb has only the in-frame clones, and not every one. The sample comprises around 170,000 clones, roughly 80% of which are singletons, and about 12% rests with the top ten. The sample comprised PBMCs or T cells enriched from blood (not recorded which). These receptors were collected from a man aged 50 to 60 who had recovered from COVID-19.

CDR3 protein: CASSPGQGRHNEQFF. DNA for the CDR3: TGTGCCAGCAGCCCGGGACAGGGGCGACACAATGAGCAGTTCTTC. This sequence joins TRBV14 and TRBJ2-1; 10 nucleotides align to TRBD1. V was pared by 4 bases and J by 5 bases, with 5 bases of the junction left unmatched. CDR1 and CDR2 (germline): SGHDN, FVKESK. The CDR3 covers 15 residues.

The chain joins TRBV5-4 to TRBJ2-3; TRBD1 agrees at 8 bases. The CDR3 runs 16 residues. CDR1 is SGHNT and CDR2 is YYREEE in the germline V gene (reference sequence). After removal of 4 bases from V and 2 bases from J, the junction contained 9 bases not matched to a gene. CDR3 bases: TGTGCCAGCAGCGAAGCCAGGGGGCTCCCCACAGATACGCAGTATTTT. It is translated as CASSEARGLPTDTQYF.

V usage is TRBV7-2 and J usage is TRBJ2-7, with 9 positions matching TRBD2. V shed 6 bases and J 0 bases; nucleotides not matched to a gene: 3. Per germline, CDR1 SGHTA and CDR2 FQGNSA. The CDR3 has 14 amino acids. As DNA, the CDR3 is TGTGCCAGCAGAGCGGGGGGAAGCTCCTACGAGCAGTACTTC. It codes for CASRAGGSSYEQYF.

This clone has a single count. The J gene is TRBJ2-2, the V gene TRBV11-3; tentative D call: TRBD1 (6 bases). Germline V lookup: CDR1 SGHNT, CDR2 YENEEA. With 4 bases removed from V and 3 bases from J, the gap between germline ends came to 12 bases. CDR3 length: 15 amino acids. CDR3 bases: TGTGCCAGCAGCTCCTCGACAGGACACACCGGGGAGCTGTTTTTT. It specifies CASSSSTGHTGELFF.

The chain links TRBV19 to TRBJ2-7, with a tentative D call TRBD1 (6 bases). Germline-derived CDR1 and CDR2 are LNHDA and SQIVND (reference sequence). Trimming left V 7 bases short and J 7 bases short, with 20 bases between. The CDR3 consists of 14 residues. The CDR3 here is CASTRNGGVGEQYF. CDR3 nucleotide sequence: TGTGCCAGTACCCGTAATGGGGGCGTGGGTGAGCAGTACTTC.

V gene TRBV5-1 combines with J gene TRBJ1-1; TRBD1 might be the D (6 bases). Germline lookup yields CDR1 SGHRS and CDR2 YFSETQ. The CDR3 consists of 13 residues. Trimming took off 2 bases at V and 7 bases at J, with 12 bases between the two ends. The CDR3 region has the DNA TGCGCCAGCAGCTTTGGGACAACGAGTGAAGCTTTCTTT. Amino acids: CASSFGTTSEAFF.

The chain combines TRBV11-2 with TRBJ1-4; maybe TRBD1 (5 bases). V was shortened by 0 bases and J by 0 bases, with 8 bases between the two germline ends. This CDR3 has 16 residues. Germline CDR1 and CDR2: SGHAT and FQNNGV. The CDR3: CASSLDGTATNEKLFF. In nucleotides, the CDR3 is TGTGCCAGCAGCTTAGATGGGACTGCAACTAATGAAAAACTGTTTTTT.

CDR3 region: CASSQDLGGHGYTF. CDR3 coding DNA: TGTGCCAGCAGCCAAGATTTGGGAGGCCATGGCTACACCTTC. The rearrangement links TRBV3-1 (or the pseudogene TRBV3-2) to TRBJ1-2; D remains unclear. The CDR3 is 14 amino acids. The ends were cut back, 0 bases at V and 6 bases at J, with 11 bases in the middle. CDR1 and CDR2 from the germline V gene are LGHDT and YNNKEL (reference sequence).

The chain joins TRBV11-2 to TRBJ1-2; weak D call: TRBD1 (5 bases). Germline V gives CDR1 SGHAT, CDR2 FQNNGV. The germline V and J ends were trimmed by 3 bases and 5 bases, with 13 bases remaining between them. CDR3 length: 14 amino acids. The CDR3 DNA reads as TGTGCCAGCAGCTTTCTCGGAGGGACTTATGGCTACACCTTC. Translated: CASSFLGGTYGYTF.

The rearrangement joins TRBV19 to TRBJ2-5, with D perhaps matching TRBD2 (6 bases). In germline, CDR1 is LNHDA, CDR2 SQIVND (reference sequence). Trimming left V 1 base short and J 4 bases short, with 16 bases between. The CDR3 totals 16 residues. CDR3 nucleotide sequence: TGTGCCAGTAGTATAGTGAGCGGGCAGGCGCGAGAGACCCAGTACTTC. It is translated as CASSIVSGQARETQYF.

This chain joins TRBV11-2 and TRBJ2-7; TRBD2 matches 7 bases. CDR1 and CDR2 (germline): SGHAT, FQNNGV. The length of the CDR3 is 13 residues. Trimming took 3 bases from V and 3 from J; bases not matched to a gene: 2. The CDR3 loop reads CASSFGEGYEQYF. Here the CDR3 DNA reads TGTGCCAGCAGCTTTGGGGAGGGCTACGAGCAGTACTTC.

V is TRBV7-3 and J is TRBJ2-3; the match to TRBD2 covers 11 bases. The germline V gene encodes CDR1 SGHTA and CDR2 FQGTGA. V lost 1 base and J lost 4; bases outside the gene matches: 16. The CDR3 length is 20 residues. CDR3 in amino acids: CASSLNSFQTSGDIADTQYF. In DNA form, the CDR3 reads TGTGCCAGCAGCTTAAATAGTTTCCAGACTAGCGGGGATATTGCAGATACGCAGTATTTT. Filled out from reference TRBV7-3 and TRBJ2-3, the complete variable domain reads GAGVSQTPSNKVTEKGKYVELRCDPISGHTALYWYRQSLGQGPEFLIYFQGTGAADDSGLPNDRFFAVRPEGSVSTLKIQRTERGDSAVYLCASSLNSFQTSGDIADTQYFGPGTRLTVL.

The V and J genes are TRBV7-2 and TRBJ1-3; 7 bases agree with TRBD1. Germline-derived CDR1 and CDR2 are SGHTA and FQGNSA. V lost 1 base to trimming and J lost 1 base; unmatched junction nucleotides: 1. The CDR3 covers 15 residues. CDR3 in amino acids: CASSLVTGSGNTIYF. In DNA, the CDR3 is TGTGCCAGCAGCTTAGTGACAGGGTCTGGAAACACCATATATTTT.

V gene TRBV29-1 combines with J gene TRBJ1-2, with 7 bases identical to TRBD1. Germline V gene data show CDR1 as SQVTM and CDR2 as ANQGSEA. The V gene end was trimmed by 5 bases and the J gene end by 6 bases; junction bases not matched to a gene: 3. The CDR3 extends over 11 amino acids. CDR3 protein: CSVRQGHGYTF. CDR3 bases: TGCAGCGTTCGACAGGGTCATGGCTACACCTTC.

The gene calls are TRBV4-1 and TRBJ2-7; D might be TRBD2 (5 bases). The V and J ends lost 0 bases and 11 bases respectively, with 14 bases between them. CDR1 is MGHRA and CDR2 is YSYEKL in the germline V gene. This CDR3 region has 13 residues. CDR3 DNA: TGCGCCAGCAGCCAAGACGAACGGACTCCCAAGTACTTC. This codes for CASSQDERTPKYF.

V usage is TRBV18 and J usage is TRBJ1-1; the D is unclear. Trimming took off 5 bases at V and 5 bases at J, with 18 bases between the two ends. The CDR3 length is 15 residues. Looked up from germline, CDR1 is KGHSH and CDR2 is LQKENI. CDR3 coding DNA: TGTGCCAGCTCAAATTTTCTCAATCTCGGTACTGAAGCTTTCTTT. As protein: CASSNFLNLGTEAFF.

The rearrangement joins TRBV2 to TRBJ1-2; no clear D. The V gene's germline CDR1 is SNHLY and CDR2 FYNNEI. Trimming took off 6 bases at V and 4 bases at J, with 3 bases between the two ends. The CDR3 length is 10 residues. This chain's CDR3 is CASRAYGYTF. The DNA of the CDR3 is TGTGCCAGCAGAGCCTATGGCTACACCTTC.

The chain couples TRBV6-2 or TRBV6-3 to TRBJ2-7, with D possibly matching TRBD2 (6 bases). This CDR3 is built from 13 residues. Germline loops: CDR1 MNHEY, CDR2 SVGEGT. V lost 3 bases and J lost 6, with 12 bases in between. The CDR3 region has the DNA TGTGCCAGCAGTTATTTTGCGGGGACCGAGCAGTACTTC. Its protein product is CASSYFAGTEQYF.